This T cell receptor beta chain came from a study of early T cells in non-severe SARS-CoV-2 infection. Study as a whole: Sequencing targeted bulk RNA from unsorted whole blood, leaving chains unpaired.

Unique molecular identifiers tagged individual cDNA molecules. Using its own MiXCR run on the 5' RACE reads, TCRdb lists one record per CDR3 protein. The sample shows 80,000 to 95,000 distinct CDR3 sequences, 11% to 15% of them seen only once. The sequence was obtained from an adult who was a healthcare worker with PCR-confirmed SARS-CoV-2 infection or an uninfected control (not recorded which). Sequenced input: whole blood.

The CDR3 coding sequence is TGTGCCAGCAGCCAACGCACTTACAATGAGCAGTTCTTC. It is translated as CASSQRTYNEQFF. The chain joins TRBV14 to TRBJ2-1; D remains ambiguous. Trimming removed 2 bases from V and 4 bases from J, with 6 bases in between. This CDR3 comprises 13 residues. Germline-derived CDR1 and CDR2 are SGHDN and FVKESK.